The 10 T cell receptor beta chains below were found in one sample sequenced in a study of cytomegalovirus exposure and HLA in healthy donors. Both 60 Vbeta primers and 13 Jbeta primers went into the PCR. The assay was immunoSEQ multiplex PCR, and TCRdb's table has in-frame clones only and misses some. Here the sample table reports 65,000 to 85,000 clones. The sample comprised PBMCs. Receptors were obtained from a woman aged 55 to 70 in good health and CMV-seronegative.

V usage is TRBV5-1 and J usage is TRBJ1-6; TRBD1 matches 7 bases. The CDR3 length is 14 residues. In germline, CDR1 is SGHRS, CDR2 YFSETQ. Unmatched junction bases numbered 1, after V lost 0 bases and J lost 7 bases. In DNA form, the CDR3 reads TGCGCCAGCAGCTTGGGAGGGGGCAATTCACCCCTCCACTTT. Translation: CASSLGGGNSPLHF.

This rearrangement joins TRBV7-2 to TRBJ2-7; 11 nucleotides align to TRBD2. Germline V CDR1 and CDR2: SGHTA, FQGNSA. The length of the CDR3 is 15 residues. J gave up 4 bases and V 5 bases, and 7 bases lay outside the gene matches. CDR3: CASSGRLAGTYEQYF. The CDR3 region has the DNA TGTGCCAGCAGCGGACGACTAGCGGGAACGTACGAGCAGTACTTC.

J is TRBJ2-3 and V is TRBV27; maybe TRBD2 (6 bases). V was cut by 4 bases and J by 3 bases, with 14 bases left in between. The CDR3 sequence is 15 residues long. CDR1 is MNHEY, CDR2 SMNVEV, per germline (reference sequence). CDR3 region: CASSSPGRWTDTQYF. The DNA of the CDR3 is TGTGCCAGCAGTTCACCGGGGAGGTGGACAGATACGCAGTATTTT.

The chain is built from TRBV30 and TRBJ2-3; 10 nucleotides align to TRBD2. CDR3 length: 14 residues. V lost 8 bases to trimming and J lost 2 bases; unmatched junction nucleotides: 7. Per the germline V gene, CDR1 is GTSNPN and CDR2 is SVGIG (reference sequence). The CDR3 sequence is CAGSLAGLTDTQYF. The DNA of the CDR3 is TGTGCCGGATCACTAGCGGGACTCACAGATACGCAGTATTTT.

The V call is TRBV7-9, the J call TRBJ2-2; D gene uncertain. CDR3 length: 14 residues. The germline V and J ends were trimmed by 0 bases and 6 bases, with 8 bases remaining between them. The V gene's germline CDR1 is SEHNR and CDR2 FQNEAQ (reference sequence). CDR3 in DNA: TGTGCCAGCAGCTTAGCTGGCCTGGCCGGGGAGCTGTTTTTT. This codes for CASSLAGLAGELFF.

The V and J genes are TRBV7-2 and TRBJ2-4; 7 positions agree with TRBD1. The CDR3 sequence is 17 residues long. The ends lost 3 bases at V and 4 bases at J; junction bases unmatched: 12. In germline, CDR1 is SGHTA, CDR2 FQGNSA. CDR3 sequence: CASSFRSATGVKNIQYF. The DNA of the CDR3 is TGTGCCAGCAGCTTTCGGTCTGCCACAGGGGTTAAAAACATTCAGTACTTC.

CDR3 region: CSVGGRGGPRDEQFF. In DNA form, the CDR3 reads TGCAGCGTTGGGGGCCGGGGGGGGCCGCGGGATGAGCAGTTCTTC. The chain employs TRBV29-1 and TRBJ2-1, with 8 bases fitting TRBD2. J was trimmed by 8 bases and V by 4 bases; bases with no gene match: 13. Looked up from germline, CDR1 is SQVTM and CDR2 is ANQGSEA. CDR3 length: 15 residues.

The rearrangement links TRBV2 to TRBJ2-5, with a weak D call TRBD1 (5 bases). The last part of the DNA fits TRBJ2-7 better; the J call may be wrong. The CDR3 spans 13 residues. Germline-derived CDR1 and CDR2 are SNHLY and FYNNEI. The DNA of the CDR3 is TGTGCCAGCAGTTTACAGGAGACCTACGAGCAGTACTTC. This translates into CASSLQETYEQYF.

The V and J genes are TRBV6-5 and TRBJ1-2; 7 positions agree with TRBD1. V lost 0 bases to trimming and J lost 1 base; unmatched junction nucleotides: 5. Germline V gene data show CDR1 as MNHEY and CDR2 as SVGAGI. This CDR3 has 16 residues. In DNA, the CDR3 is TGTGCCAGCAGTTACTCGACGGGACAGCTTAACTATGGCTACACCTTC. Translated, it gives CASSYSTGQLNYGYTF.

This chain's CDR3 is CASKTGDAKLFF. The CDR3 nucleotides are TGTGCCAGCAAGACAGGGGACGCAAAACTGTTTTTT. The chain joins TRBV28 to TRBJ1-4; TRBD1 aligns across 8 bases. Germline CDR1 and CDR2: MDHEN and SYDVKM. This CDR3 spans 12 amino acids. V lost 7 bases to trimming and J lost 10 bases; unmatched junction nucleotides: 5.